A single sample gave rise to the 2 T cell receptor beta chains below, sequenced in a study of radiotherapy plus CTLA-4 blockade in lung cancer. Sequencing was performed with immunoSEQ multiplex PCR; in TCRdb, only in-frame clones are kept and a portion is missing. The sample contains about 33,000 clones, about 81% of which appear only once. Specimen: peripheral blood, collected from a patient treated with radiotherapy plus ipilimumab. These receptors all come from a human donor with non-small cell lung cancer that progressed on radiotherapy plus ipilimumab.

The CDR3 coding sequence is TGTGCCAGCAGTGGGCAGACAGGGACGGATCAGCCCCAGCATTTT. Amino acids: CASSGQTGTDQPQHF. The V call is TRBV25-1, the J call TRBJ1-5, with 7 bases fitting TRBD1. The CDR3 is made up of 15 amino acids. Germline values: CDR1 MGHDK, CDR2 SYGVNS. V shed 4 bases, J shed 5 bases, and the junction held 8 bases outside the gene matches.

V and J are TRBV4-3 and TRBJ2-2; 8 bases are a match to TRBD1. Per the germline V gene, CDR1 is LGHNA and CDR2 is YSLEER. The V segment lost 4 bases and the J segment 5 bases; nucleotides outside the gene matches: 3. The CDR3 length is 14 residues. The CDR3 region is CASSPGQVTGELFF. In nucleotides, the CDR3 is TGCGCCAGCAGCCCGGGACAGGTAACCGGGGAGCTGTTTTTT.